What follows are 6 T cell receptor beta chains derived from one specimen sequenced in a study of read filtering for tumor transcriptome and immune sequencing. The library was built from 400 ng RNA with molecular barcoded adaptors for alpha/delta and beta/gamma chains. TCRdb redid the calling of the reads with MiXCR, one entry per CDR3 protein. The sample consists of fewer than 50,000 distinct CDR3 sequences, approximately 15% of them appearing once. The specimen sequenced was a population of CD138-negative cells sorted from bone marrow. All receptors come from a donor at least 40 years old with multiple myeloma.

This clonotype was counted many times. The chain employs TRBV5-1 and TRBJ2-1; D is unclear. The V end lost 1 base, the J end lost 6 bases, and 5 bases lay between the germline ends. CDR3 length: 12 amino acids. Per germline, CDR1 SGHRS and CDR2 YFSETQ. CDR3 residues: CASSLWGNEQFF. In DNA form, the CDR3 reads TGCGCCAGCAGCTTGTGGGGCAATGAGCAGTTCTTC.

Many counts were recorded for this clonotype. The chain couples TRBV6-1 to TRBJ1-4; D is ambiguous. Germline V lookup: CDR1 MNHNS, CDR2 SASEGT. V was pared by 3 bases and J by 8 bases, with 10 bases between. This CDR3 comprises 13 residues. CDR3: CASSDEFGEKLFF. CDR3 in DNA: TGTGCCAGCAGTGATGAGTTTGGGGAAAAACTGTTTTTT.

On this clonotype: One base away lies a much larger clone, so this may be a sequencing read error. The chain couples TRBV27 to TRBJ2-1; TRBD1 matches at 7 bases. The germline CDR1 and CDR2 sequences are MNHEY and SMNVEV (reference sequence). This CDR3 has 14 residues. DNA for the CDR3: TGTGCCAGCAGTTTATTAGGGACAGTCAATGAGCAGTCCTTC. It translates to CASSLLGTVNEQSF.

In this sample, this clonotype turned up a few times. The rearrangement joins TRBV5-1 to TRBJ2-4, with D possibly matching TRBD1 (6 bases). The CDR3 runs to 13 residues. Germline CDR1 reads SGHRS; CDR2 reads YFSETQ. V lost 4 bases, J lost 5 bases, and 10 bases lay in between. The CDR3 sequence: CASSLDSENIQYF. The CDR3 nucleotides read TGCGCCAGCAGCCTGGACAGCGAAAACATTCAGTACTTC. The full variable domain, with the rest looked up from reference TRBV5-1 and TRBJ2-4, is KAGVTQTPRYLIKTRGQQVTLSCSPISGHRSVSWYQQTPGQGLQFLFEYFSETQRNKGNFPGRFSGRQFSNSRSEMNVSTLELGDSALYLCASSLDSENIQYFGAGTRLSVL.

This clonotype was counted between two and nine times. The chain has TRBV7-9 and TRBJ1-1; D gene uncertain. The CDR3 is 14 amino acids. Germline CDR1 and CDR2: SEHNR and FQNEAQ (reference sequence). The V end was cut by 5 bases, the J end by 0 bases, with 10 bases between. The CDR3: CASSLSHMNTEAFF. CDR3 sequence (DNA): TGTGCCAGCAGCCTCAGCCACATGAACACTGAAGCTTTCTTT.

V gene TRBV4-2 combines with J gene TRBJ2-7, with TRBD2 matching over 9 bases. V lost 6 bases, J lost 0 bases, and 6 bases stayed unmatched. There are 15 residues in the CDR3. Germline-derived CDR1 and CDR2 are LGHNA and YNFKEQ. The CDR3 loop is CASSWAGGNSYEQYF. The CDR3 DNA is TGTGCCAGCAGTTGGGCGGGAGGGAACTCCTACGAGCAGTACTTC.